This T cell receptor (beta chain) was recorded in a study of T-cell memory formation after mild COVID-19. The V gene's germline CDR1 is MNHGY and CDR2 SVAAGI. The CDR3 runs 12 residues. The J segment lost 5 bases and the V segment lost 10 bases, leaving 8 bases of the junction unmatched. Study conclusions and caveats: While clones contracting from day 15 to 85 were balanced between CD4 and CD8, later expanders leaned CD4+. CD8+ contracting clones occupied EMRA, while CD4+ ones occupied mainly CM and EM.

Of note for this clonotype: Its target is unknown.

The 5'RACE method, run with constant-segment primers, produced TCR alpha and TCR beta cDNA libraries (carrying sample barcodes and UMIs). A single record per CDR3 protein comes from TCRdb applying MiXCR to the 5' RACE reads. The table shows just under 350,000 distinct CDR3 sequences, with 10% to 15% occurring only once. The TCR was taken from a man in his late teens or twenties who had mild COVID-19 (a few samples of this study predate the infection). Cell type and time point are not known. The chain recombines TRBV6-9 with TRBJ2-7, with 7 nucleotides matching TRBD2. The sequencing input was PBMCs or a T cell subset sorted from them (not recorded which). The CDR3 region has the DNA TGTGCCATTGGGGGGGGAACGGACGAGCAGTACGTC. Its translation is CAIGGGTDEQYV.